This T cell receptor beta chain was obtained from a study of type 1 and type 2 diabetes patients. PCR was run on genomic DNA. Multiplex PCR with 30 forward and 13 reverse primers amplified the TCR beta CDR3. TCRdb used MiXCR to reprocess the multiplex PCR reads, holding one entry per CDR3 protein. The sample yields 250,000 or so distinct CDR3 sequences, around 47% seen once. J lost 8 bases, V lost 0 bases, and 3 bases had no gene match. From germline, CDR1 is SGHTA and CDR2 FQGTGA. This CDR3 has 15 residues. The V call is TRBV7-3, the J call TRBJ1-6; 8 nucleotides match TRBD1. The sample taken for sequencing was peripheral blood mononuclear cells (PBMCs). The source is a man aged 18 to 29 with type 2 diabetes. This chain's CDR3 is CASSLTGQGDSPLHF. In DNA, the CDR3 is TGTGCCAGCAGCTTAACAGGACAGGGAGATTCACCCCTCCACTTT.